One sample yielded the 10 T cell receptor beta chains listed below, sequenced in a study of metastatic and nonmetastatic thyroid tumors. TCRdb reprocessed the PCR reads using MiXCR. The sample contains over 25,000 clones, 14% to 15% of which appear only once. Each patient came to thyroid surgery without any prior treatment (of any kind). The sample taken for sequencing was blood. All receptors derive from a female donor with papillary thyroid cancer or a benign thyroid nodule (not recorded which). Some clones in this sample may be carry-over from other donors' samples.

This clone was picked up many times. The chain links TRBV5-4 to TRBJ1-2; D not resolved. CDR1 is SGHNT and CDR2 is YYREEE in the germline V gene (reference sequence). The CDR3 sequence is 12 residues long. V was clipped by 1 base and J by 8 bases, with 9 bases between them. The CDR3 nucleotides read TGTGCCAGCAGCTTGTTCGTAAAGGGCTACACCTTC. It codes for CASSLFVKGYTF.

This clone has ten or more counts. V usage is TRBV20-1 and J usage is TRBJ2-5; D is undetermined. Germline CDR1 and CDR2: DFQATT and SNEGSKA (reference sequence). The CDR3 length is 14 residues. Trimming shortened V by 0 bases and J by 5 bases, and 13 bases separated the two germline ends. CDR3 nucleotide sequence: TGCAGTGCTAGAGATAAAGCAGTAGGGGAGACCCAGTACTTC. This gives the protein CSARDKAVGETQYF.

There are many counts of this clone. The gene calls are TRBV9 and TRBJ2-2, with a weak D call TRBD1 (6 bases). V lost 3 bases, J lost 5 bases, and 11 bases lay in between. The CDR3 runs to 14 residues. Germline V gives CDR1 SGDLS, CDR2 YYNGEE. This CDR3 is CASSAGDTTGELFF. CDR3 bases: TGTGCCAGCAGCGCTGGGGACACGACCGGGGAGCTGTTTTTT.

This CDR3 reads CASSLALLIDYLEKWDEQYF. The DNA for the CDR3 is TGTGCCAGCAGCTTAGCGTTGTTGATAGACTATCTGGAAAAATGGGACGAGCAGTACTTC. The chain couples TRBV7-6 to TRBJ2-7; D is possibly TRBD2 (5 bases). V lost 0 bases and J lost 5, with 29 bases in between. The CDR3 totals 20 residues. In germline, CDR1 is SGHVS, CDR2 FNYEAQ.

This clone was seen many times. This CDR3 is also generated by other DNA sequences in the sample. The chain is built from TRBV20-1 and TRBJ1-6; no reliable D call. CDR1 is DFQATT, CDR2 SNEGSKA, per germline (reference sequence). Trimming shortened V by 4 bases and J by 4 bases, and 14 bases separated the two germline ends. The CDR3 is 15 residues long. The CDR3 DNA reads as TGCAGTGCTATCAGGACGGAAGCTTATAATTCACCCCTCCACTTT. Amino acids: CSAIRTEAYNSPLHF.

This clone showed up many times. The J gene is TRBJ2-2, the V gene TRBV19; tentatively, D is TRBD1 or TRBD2 (6 bases each). Germline V gene sequence: CDR1 LNHDA, CDR2 SQIVND (reference sequence). The CDR3 contains 18 residues. Trimming took 3 bases from V and 0 from J, leaving 17 bases between them. The CDR3 DNA reads as TGTGCCAGTAGTATCGGGCCGTGGGGGGCGACGAACACCGGGGAGCTGTTTTTT. As protein: CASSIGPWGATNTGELFF. Full variable domain (missing parts from reference TRBV19 and TRBJ2-2): DGGITQSPKYLFRKEGQNVTLSCEQNLNHDAMYWYRQDPGQGLRLIYYSQIVNDFQKGDIAEGYSVSREKKESFPLTVTSAQKNPTAFYLCASSIGPWGATNTGELFFGEGSRLTVL.

This rearrangement joins TRBV30 to TRBJ2-5; D possibly matches TRBD1 or TRBD2 (5 bases each). CDR3 size: 16 residues. V lost 8 bases and J 1 base, leaving 23 bases between the germline ends. Germline V lookup: CDR1 GTSNPN, CDR2 SVGIG (reference sequence). The CDR3 coding sequence is TGTGCCGGGGGACCCACCTGGGACGCCCGCCAAGAGACCCAGTACTTC. Encoded protein: CAGGPTWDARQETQYF. The full variable domain, rest sourced from reference TRBV30 and TRBJ2-5, is SQTIHQWPATLVQPVGSPLSLECTVEGTSNPNLYWYRQAAGRGLQLLFYSVGIGQISSEVPQNLSASRPQDRQFILSSKKLLLSDSGFYLCAGGPTWDARQETQYFGPGTRLLVL.

This clone was seen ten or more times. The chain has TRBV6-6 and TRBJ2-1; 8 bases are shared with TRBD2. CDR3 length: 16 residues. Per the germline V gene, CDR1 is MNHNY and CDR2 is SVGAGI (reference sequence). The junction had 10 bases not matched to a gene; V was cut back by 4 bases and J by 5 bases. CDR3 DNA: TGTGCCAGCAGTTCTCCCCTTAGCGGGACCCACAATGAGCAGTTCTTC. As protein: CASSSPLSGTHNEQFF.

This clone was found many times. The chain employs TRBV27 and TRBJ2-1; TRBD1 matches at 9 bases. Trimming removed 5 bases from V and 8 bases from J; junction bases left unmatched: 10. Germline values: CDR1 MNHEY, CDR2 SMNVEV (reference sequence). This CDR3 comprises 15 residues. The DNA of the CDR3 is TGTGCCAGCAGTCCGGCCGACAGGGGGGTGGATGAGCAGTTCTTC. Protein product: CASSPADRGVDEQFF.

This clone was observed at least ten times. The V call is TRBV24-1, the J call TRBJ2-1; the match to TRBD2 covers 10 bases. Germline CDR1 and CDR2: KGHDR and SFDVKD. The CDR3 has 16 amino acids. Germline trimming cut 7 bases from V and 0 bases from J; bases unmatched to any gene: 5. The CDR3 loop is CATRPSGSGSYNEQFF. CDR3 bases: TGTGCCACCAGGCCTAGCGGGAGTGGCTCCTACAATGAGCAGTTCTTC.